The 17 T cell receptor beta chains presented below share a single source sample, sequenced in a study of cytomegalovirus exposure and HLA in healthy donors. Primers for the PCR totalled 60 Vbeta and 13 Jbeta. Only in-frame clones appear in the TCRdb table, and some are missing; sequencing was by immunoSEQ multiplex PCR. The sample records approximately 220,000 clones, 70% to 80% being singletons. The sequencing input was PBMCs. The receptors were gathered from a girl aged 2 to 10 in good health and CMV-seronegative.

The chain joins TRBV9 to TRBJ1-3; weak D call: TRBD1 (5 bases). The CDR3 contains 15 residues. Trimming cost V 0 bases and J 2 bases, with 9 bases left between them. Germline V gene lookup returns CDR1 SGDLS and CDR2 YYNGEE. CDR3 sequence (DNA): TGTGCCAGCAGCGTAGTGGAGGGGCCTGGAAACACCATATATTTT. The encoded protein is CASSVVEGPGNTIYF.

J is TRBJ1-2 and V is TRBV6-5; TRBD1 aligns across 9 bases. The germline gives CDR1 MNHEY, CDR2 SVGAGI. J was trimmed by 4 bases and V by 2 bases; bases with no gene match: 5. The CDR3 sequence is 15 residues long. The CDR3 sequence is CASSYRGQGLYGYTF. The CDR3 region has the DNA TGTGCCAGCAGTTACCGGGGACAGGGCCTCTATGGCTACACCTTC.

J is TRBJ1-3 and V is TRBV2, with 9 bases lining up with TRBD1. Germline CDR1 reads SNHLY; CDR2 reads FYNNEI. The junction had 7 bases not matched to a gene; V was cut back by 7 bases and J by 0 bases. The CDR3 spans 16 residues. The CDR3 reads CASNGQGLSSGNTIYF. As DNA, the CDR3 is TGTGCCAGCAATGGACAGGGGCTAAGCTCTGGAAACACCATATATTTT.

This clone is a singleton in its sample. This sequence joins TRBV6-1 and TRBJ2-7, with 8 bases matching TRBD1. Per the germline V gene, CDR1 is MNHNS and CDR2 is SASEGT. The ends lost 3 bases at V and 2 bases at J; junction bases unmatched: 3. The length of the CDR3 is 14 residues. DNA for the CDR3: TGTGCCAGCAGTGATTACAGGGGGACCTACGAGCAGTACTTC. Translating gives CASSDYRGTYEQYF.

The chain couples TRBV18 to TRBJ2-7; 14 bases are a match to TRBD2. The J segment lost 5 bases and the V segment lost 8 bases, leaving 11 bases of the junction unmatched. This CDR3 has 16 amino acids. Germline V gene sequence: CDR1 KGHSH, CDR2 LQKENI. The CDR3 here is CASAPGLAGVGNEQYF. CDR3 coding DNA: TGTGCCAGCGCCCCGGGACTAGCGGGAGTGGGAAACGAGCAGTACTTC.

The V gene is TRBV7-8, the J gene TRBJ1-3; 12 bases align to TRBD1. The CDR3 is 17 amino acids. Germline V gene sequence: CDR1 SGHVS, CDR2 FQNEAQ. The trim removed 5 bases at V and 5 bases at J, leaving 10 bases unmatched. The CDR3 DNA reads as TGTGCCAGCAGCGATAGGGACAGGGGGCGGGAAAGAAACACCATATATTTT. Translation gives CASSDRDRGRERNTIYF.

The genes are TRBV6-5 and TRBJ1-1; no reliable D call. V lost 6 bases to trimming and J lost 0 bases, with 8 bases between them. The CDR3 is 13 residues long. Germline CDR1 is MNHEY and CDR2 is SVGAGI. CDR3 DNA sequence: TGTGCCAGCAGCGTTAGAATGAACACTGAAGCTTTCTTT. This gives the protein CASSVRMNTEAFF.

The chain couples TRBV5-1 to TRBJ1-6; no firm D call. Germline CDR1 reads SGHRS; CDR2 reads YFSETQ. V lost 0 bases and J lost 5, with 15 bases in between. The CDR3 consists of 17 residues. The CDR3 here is CASSLDRGQAHNSPLHF. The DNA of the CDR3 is TGCGCCAGCAGCTTGGACAGAGGGCAGGCGCATAATTCACCCCTCCACTTT.

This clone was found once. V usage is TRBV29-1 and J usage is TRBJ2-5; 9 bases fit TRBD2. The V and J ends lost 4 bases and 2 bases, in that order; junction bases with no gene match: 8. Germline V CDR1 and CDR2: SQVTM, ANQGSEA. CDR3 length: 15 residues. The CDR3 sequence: CSVALRLAAQETQYF. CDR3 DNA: TGCAGCGTTGCCCTGAGACTAGCGGCACAAGAGACCCAGTACTTC.

This CDR3 reads CASSERGDQSYEQYF. DNA of the CDR3: TGTGCCAGCAGTGAAAGGGGCGATCAATCCTACGAGCAGTACTTC. The rearrangement uses TRBV6-1 and TRBJ2-7; possibly TRBD1 for D (5 bases). The CDR3 contains 15 residues. V lost 2 bases to trimming and J lost 1 base, with 12 bases between them. Germline values: CDR1 MNHNS, CDR2 SASEGT.

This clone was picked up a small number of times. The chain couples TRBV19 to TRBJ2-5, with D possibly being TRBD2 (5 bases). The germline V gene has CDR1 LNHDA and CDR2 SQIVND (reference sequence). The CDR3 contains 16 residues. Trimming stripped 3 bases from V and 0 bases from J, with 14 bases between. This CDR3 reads CASSMGQRMYQETQYF. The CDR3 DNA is TGTGCCAGTAGTATGGGCCAGCGGATGTACCAAGAGACCCAGTACTTC.

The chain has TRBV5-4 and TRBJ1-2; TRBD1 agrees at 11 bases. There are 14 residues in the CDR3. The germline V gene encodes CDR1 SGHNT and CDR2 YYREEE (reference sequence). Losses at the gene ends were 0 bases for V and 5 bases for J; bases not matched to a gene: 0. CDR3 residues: CASSLGDRGYGYTF. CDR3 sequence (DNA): TGTGCCAGCAGCTTGGGGGACAGGGGGTATGGCTACACCTTC.

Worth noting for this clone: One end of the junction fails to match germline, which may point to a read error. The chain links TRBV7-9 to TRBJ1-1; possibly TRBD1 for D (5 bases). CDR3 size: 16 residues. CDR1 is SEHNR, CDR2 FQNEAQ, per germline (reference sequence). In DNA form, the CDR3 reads TGTTCCAGCAGCTTAATAAGTGTGGGGCAGCAAAATGAAGCTTTCTTT. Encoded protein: CSSSLISVGQQNEAFF.

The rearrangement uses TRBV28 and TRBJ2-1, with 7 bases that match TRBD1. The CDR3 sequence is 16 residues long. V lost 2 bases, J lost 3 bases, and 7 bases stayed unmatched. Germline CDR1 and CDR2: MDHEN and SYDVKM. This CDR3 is CASSLLQGGLYNEQFF. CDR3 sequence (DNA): TGTGCCAGCAGTTTACTCCAAGGGGGCCTCTACAATGAGCAGTTCTTC.

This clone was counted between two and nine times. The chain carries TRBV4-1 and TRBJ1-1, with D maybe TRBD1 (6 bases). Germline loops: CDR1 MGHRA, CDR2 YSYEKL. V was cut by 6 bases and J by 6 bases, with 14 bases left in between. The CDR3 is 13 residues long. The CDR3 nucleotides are TGCGCCAGCAGTGGACAGCTTAACGCTGAAGCTTTCTTT. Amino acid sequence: CASSGQLNAEAFF.

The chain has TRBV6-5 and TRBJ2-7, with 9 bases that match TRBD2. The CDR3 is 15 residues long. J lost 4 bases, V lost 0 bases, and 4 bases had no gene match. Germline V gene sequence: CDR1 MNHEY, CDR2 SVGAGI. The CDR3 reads CASSYSRREGYEQYF. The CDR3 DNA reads TGTGCCAGCAGTTACTCGAGGCGGGAGGGGTACGAGCAGTACTTC.

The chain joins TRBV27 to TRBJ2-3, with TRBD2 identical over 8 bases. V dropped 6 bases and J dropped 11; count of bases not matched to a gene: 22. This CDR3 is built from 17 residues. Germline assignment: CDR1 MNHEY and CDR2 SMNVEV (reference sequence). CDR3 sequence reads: CASRPISRAAIAGRQYF. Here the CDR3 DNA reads TGTGCCAGCAGACCTATTTCGCGGGCCGCCATAGCGGGGAGGCAGTATTTT.